A single count supports the clone carrying this T cell receptor (beta chain). The entry originates in a study of blood T cell repertoires in COVID-19. Study summary: Italy, Spain and the United States were the sources of the convalescent and acute COVID-19 samples.

V shed 1 base, J shed 8 bases, and the junction held 3 bases outside the gene matches. Germline V gives CDR1 SGHDT, CDR2 YYEEEE. This CDR3 has 13 amino acids. Source study methods: Reference gene primer amplification in the assay estimated nucleated cell counts. The data were produced by immunoSEQ multiplex PCR, yet TCRdb's version contains in-frame clones alone and is incomplete. V and J calls and clone size follow that table, whereas D and trimming were derived from the DNA. The sample gives about 41,000 clones, roughly four fifths of which show up once; approximately 40% is in the top ten. Material for sequencing was peripheral blood. The chain recombines TRBV5-6 with TRBJ2-1; 7 bases agree with TRBD1. The TCR was taken from a woman aged 80 or over with acute or convalescent COVID-19. In nucleotides, the CDR3 is TGTGCCAGCAGCTTGAAAGGGGGCGATGAGCAGTTCTTC. Protein: CASSLKGGDEQFF. Full variable domain (remainder filled in from reference TRBV5-6 and TRBJ2-1): DAGVTQSPTHLIKTRGQQVTLRCSPKSGHDTVSWYQQALGQGPQFIFQYYEEEERQRGNFPDRFSGHQFPNYSSELNVNALLLGDSALYLCASSLKGGDEQFFGPGTRLTVL.